This T cell receptor beta chain came from a study of blood T cell repertoires in COVID-19. Study summary: Material from acute and convalescent COVID-19 was sourced from the United States, Italy and Spain. PBMCs, B-cell-depleted T cells, or T cells provided the cDNA or gDNA that made up the material.

Authors' processing steps: Nucleated cell number was recorded as an estimate derived from reference gene primer amplification. Libraries were prepared by immunoSEQ multiplex PCR; TCRdb keeps only in-frame clonotypes and omits some of them. V and J calls and clone size come straight from that table; D and trimming were deduced from the DNA. The sample consists of hundreds of thousands of clones, 85% of them appearing once. CDR1 SGHRS and CDR2 YFSETQ come from the germline V gene. Trimming took off 5 bases at V and 3 bases at J, with 14 bases between the two ends. This CDR3 is built from 14 residues. Sequenced input: peripheral blood. The sequence derives from a woman aged 18-29 years with acute or convalescent COVID-19. The chain links TRBV5-1 to TRBJ1-1; D gene ambiguous. CDR3 in amino acids: CASREQQLYTEAFF. The CDR3 DNA reads TGCGCCAGCAGGGAACAGCAGCTCTACACTGAAGCTTTCTTT.